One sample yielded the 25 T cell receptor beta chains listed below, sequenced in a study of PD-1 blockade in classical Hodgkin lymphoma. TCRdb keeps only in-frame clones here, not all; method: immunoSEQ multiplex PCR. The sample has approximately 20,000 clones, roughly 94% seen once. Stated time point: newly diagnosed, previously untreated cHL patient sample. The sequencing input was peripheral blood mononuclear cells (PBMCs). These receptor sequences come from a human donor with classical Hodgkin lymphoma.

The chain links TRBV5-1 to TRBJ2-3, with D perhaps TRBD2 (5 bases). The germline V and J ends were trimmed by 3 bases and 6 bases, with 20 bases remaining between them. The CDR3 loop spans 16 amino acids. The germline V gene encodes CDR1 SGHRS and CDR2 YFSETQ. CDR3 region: CASSYGPDSGRDTQYF. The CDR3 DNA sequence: TGCGCCAGCAGCTACGGACCGGACTCCGGCCGGGATACGCAGTATTTT.

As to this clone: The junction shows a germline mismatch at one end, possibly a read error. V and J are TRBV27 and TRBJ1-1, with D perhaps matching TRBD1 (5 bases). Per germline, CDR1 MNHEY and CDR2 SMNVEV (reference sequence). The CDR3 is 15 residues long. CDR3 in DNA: TGTGCCAACAGTCCCCCCCAGGGACGCGGGACTGAAGCTTTCTTT. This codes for CANSPPQGRGTEAFF.

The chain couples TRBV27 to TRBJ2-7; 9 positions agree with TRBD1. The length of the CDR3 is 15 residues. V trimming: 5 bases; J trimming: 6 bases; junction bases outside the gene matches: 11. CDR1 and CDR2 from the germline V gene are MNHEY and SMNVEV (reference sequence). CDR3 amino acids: CASSPFPGTGIEQYF. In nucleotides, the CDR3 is TGTGCCAGCAGTCCCTTTCCGGGGACAGGGATCGAGCAGTACTTC.

CDR3 amino acids: CASSLAGGSHEQFF. The DNA of the CDR3 is TGCGCCAGCAGCTTGGCCGGCGGGTCCCATGAGCAGTTCTTC. V usage is TRBV5-1 and J usage is TRBJ2-1; TRBD2 might be the D (5 bases). Per the germline V gene, CDR1 is SGHRS and CDR2 is YFSETQ. The germline V and J ends were trimmed by 0 bases and 8 bases, with 12 bases remaining between them. CDR3 length: 14 amino acids.

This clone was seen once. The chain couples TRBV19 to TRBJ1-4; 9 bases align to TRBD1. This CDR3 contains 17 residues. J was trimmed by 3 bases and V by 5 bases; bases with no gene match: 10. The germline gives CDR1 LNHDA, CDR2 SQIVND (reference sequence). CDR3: CASSPGTGLAPNEKLFF. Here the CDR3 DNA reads TGTGCCAGTAGTCCCGGGACAGGGCTGGCCCCTAATGAAAAACTGTTTTTT.

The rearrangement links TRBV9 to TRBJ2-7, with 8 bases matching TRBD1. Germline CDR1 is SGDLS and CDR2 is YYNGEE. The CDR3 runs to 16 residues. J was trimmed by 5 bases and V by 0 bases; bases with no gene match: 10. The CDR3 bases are TGTGCCAGCAGCGTAGGGCCCCCGGGACAGGAGGACGAGCAGTACTTC. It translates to CASSVGPPGQEDEQYF.

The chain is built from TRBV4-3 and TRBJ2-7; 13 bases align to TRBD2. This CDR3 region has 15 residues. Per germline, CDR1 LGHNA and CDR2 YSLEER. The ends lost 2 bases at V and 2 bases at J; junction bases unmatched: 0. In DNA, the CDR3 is TGCGCCAGCAGCCAAACTAGCGGGGGGGCCTACGAGCAGTACTTC. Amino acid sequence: CASSQTSGGAYEQYF.

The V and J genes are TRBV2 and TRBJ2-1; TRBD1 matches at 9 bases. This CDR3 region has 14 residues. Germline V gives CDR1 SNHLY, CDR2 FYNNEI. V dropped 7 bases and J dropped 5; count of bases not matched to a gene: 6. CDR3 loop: CASTRDRANNEQFF. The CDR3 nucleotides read TGTGCCAGCACCCGGGACAGGGCGAACAATGAGCAGTTCTTC.

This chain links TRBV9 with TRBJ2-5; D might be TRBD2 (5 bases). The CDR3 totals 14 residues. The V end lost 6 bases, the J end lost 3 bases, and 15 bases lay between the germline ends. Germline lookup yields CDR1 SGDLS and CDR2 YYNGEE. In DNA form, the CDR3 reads TGTGCCAGCACCCATAGGTCCGGGGAAGAGACCCAGTACTTC. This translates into CASTHRSGEETQYF.

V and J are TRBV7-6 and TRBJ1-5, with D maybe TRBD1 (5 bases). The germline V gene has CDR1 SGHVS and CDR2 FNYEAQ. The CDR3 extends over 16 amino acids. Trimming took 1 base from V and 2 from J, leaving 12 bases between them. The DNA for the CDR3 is TGTGCCAGCAGCTTAGGTTGGGGCGTAGGCAATCAGCCCCAGCATTTT. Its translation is CASSLGWGVGNQPQHF.

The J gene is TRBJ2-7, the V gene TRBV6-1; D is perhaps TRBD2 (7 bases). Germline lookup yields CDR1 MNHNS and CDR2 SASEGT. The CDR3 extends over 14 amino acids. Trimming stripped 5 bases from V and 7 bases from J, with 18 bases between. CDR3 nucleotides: TGTGCCAGCAGTTTTAGGGGGGGGGCTTGGGAGCAGTACTTC. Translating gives CASSFRGGAWEQYF.

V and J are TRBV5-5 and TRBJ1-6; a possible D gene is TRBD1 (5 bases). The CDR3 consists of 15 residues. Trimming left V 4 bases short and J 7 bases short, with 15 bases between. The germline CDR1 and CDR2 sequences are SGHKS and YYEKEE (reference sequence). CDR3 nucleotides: TGTGCCAGCAGCCTTCGGACGGGGGGGAATTCACCCCTCCACTTT. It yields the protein CASSLRTGGNSPLHF.

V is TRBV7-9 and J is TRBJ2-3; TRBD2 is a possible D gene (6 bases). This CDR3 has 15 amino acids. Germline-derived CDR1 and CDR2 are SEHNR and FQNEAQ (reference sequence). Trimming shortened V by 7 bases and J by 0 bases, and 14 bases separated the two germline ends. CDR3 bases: TGTGCCAGCAAAGAGGTCAGCGGGAGCACAGATACGCAGTATTTT. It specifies CASKEVSGSTDTQYF.

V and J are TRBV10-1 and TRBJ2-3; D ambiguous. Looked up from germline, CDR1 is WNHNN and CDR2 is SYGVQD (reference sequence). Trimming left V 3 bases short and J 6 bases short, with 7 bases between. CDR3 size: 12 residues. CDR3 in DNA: TGCGCCAGCAGTGATAGGTCGGATACGCAGTATTTT. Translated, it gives CASSDRSDTQYF.

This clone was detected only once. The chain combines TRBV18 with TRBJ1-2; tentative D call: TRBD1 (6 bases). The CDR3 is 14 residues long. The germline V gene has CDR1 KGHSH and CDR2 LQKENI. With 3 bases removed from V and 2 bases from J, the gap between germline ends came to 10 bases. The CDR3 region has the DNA TGTGCCAGCTCACCGGACAGCTGGAACTATGGCTACACCTTC. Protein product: CASSPDSWNYGYTF.

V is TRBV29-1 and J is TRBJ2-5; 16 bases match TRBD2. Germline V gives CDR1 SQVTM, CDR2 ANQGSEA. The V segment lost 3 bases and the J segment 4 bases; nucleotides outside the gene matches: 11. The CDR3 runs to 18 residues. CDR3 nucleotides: TGCAGCGTTGACCACCTGGGACTAGCGGGGGGGCGGGTAGAGACCCAGTACTTC. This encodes CSVDHLGLAGGRVETQYF.

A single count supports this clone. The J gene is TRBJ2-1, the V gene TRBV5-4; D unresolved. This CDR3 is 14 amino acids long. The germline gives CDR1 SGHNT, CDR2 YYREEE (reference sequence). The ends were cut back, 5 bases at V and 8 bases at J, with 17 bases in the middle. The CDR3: CASSRAIVGDEQFF. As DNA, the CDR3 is TGTGCCAGCAGTCGGGCCATCGTGGGCGATGAGCAGTTCTTC.

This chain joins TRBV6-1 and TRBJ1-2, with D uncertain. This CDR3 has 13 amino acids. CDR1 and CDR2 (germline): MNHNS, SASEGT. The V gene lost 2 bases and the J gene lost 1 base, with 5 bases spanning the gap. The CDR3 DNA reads TGTGCCAGCAGTGAATTCGGTAACTATGGCTACACCTTC. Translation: CASSEFGNYGYTF.

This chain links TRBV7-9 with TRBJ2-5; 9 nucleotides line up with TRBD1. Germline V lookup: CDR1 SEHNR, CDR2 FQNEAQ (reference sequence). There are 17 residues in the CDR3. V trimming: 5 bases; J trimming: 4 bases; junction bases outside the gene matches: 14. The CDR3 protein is CASSPGRGRQGGETQYF. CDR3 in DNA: TGTGCCAGCAGCCCCGGTCGGGGCCGACAGGGGGGAGAGACCCAGTACTTC.

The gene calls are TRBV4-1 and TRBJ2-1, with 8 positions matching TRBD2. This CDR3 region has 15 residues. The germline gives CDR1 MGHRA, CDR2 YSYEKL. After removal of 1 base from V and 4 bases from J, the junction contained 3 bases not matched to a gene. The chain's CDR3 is CASSQVSGGYNEQFF. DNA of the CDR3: TGCGCCAGCAGCCAAGTAAGCGGGGGATACAATGAGCAGTTCTTC.

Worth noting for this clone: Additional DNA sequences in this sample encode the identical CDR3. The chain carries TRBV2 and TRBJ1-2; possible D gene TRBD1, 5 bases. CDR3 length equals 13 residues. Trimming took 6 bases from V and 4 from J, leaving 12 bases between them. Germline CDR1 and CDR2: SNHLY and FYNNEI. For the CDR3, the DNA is TGTGCCAGCAGAGGGACGGGGACCTATGGCTACACCTTC. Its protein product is CASRGTGTYGYTF.

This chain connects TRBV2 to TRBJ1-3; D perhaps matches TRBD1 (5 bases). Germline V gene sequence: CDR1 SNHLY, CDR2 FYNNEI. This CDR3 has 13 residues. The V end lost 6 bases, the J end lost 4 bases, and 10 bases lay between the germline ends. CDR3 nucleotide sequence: TGTGCCAGCAGGGGACTTAGGGGAAACACCATATATTTT. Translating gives CASRGLRGNTIYF.

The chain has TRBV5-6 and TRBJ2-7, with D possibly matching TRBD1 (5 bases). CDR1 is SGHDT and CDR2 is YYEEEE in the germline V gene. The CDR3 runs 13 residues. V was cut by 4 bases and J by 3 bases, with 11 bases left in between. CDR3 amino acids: CASSLSTVYEQYF. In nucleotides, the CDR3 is TGTGCCAGCAGCCTATCGACAGTCTACGAGCAGTACTTC. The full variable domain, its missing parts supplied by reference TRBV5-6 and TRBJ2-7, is DAGVTQSPTHLIKTRGQQVTLRCSPKSGHDTVSWYQQALGQGPQFIFQYYEEEERQRGNFPDRFSGHQFPNYSSELNVNALLLGDSALYLCASSLSTVYEQYFGPGTRLTVT.

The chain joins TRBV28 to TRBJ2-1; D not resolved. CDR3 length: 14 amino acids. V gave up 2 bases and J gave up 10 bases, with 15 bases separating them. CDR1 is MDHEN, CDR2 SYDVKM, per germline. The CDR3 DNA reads TGTGCCAGCAGTTTAAGGAACAGTCATCGGGAGCAGTTCTTC. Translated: CASSLRNSHREQFF.

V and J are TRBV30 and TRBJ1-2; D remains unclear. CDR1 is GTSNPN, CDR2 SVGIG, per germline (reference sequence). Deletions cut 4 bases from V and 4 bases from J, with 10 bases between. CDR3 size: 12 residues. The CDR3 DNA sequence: TGTGCCTGGATAGCGGTCGGCTATGGCTACACCTTC. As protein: CAWIAVGYGYTF.